The TCR beta chain under discussion was sequenced for a study of human T cells and chemical hapten exposure. Study context: Patch tests of 0.01% DPC on the upper back were read at 6 days. Per-sample TCR yield variability stemmed mainly from small pooled library volume differences. Study conclusions and caveats: Expanded TCRs clustered into significantly more large CDR3 similarity groups than controls, the analysis revealed.

Time point reported: pre-sensitization, week 0. Regarding treatment: therapeutic diphenylcyclopropenone sensitization with weekly scalp DPC. Patients had alopecia, were aged 18 to 70, and were not pregnant. This clonotype was observed a handful of times. Its cognate antigen is unknown. One entry per CDR3 protein, called by TCRdb with MiXCR from the RACE reads. The data show under 400,000 distinct CDR3 sequences, roughly 4.6% seen once. Here the sequenced sample was whole blood, taken in connection with sensitization to the hapten diphenylcyclopropenone (DPC). This sequence was found in a woman aged 45-65 years with alopecia areata. Some clones in this sample may be carry-over from other donors' samples.

The DNA of the CDR3 is TGCGCCAGCAGCCAAGAAGCCGGGACAGGGCGCGGCGAGCAGTACTTC. Protein: CASSQEAGTGRGEQYF. J is TRBJ2-7 and V is TRBV4-3; TRBD1 matches at 9 bases. Germline V gene data show CDR1 as LGHNA and CDR2 as YSLEER. The ends lost 0 bases at V and 6 bases at J; junction bases unmatched: 9. CDR3 size: 16 residues.